This T cell receptor (beta chain) emerged from a study of T cells in tuberculosis. The overall study: In South Africa, adults with active tuberculosis were compared with IGRA-negative and latently infected IGRA-positive adolescents.

Time point denoted: new active TB diagnosis, blood taken before or within 7 days of starting treatment. Active tuberculosis patients were new diagnoses, HIV-seronegative, South African, and aged 18 years or older. Per germline, CDR1 MNHNY and CDR2 SVGAGI (reference sequence). With 6 bases removed from V and 6 bases from J, the gap between germline ends came to 8 bases. The CDR3 is 12 residues long. Using immunoSEQ multiplex PCR, the repertoire was profiled, and TCRdb retains in-frame clones only, with some absent. Of tens of thousands of clones listed, roughly 88% are singletons. The input for sequencing was PBMCs, taken at tuberculosis diagnosis. This clonotype was sampled from an adult with tuberculosis. The chain employs TRBV6-6 and TRBJ2-2; perhaps TRBD2 as D (5 bases). CDR3 amino acids: CASRPSPGELFF. The DNA for the CDR3 is TGTGCCAGCAGGCCTAGCCCCGGGGAGCTGTTTTTT.